This T cell receptor beta chain was found in a study of OX40 agonist ivuxolimab in advanced cancers. The wider study: Patients received ivuxolimab, an agonistic anti-OX40 (CD134) antibody. Study observations and caveats: The investigators did not determine what antigen specificity the expanded peripheral T cells had. Among T cells, CD8+ cells averaged more expanded clones than CD4+ cells.

About this clone: Its antigen is unidentified.

Sequenced by immunoSEQ multiplex PCR; TCRdb stores in-frame clones only, minus some. The table has about 120,000 clones, approximately 90% seen once; the top ten hold around 0.53%. Germline loops: CDR1 SGHRS, CDR2 YFSETQ. This CDR3 is built from 14 residues. Trimming took 4 bases from V and 4 from J; bases not matched to a gene: 5. Sequencing used CD4+ or CD8+ T cells sorted from blood, obtained in a trial of the OX40 agonist ivuxolimab. This rearrangement joins TRBV5-1 to TRBJ1-3, with 7 bases lining up with TRBD1. The sequence was obtained from an adult with an advanced solid tumor such as melanoma, head and neck, liver or kidney cancer. The CDR3 nucleotides are TGCGCCAGCAGCGTACAGGGGACCGGAAACACCATATATTTT. It is translated as CASSVQGTGNTIYF.